These 25 T cell receptor beta chains were sequenced from one sample in a study of cytomegalovirus exposure and HLA in healthy donors. The PCR employed 60 Vbeta primers together with 13 Jbeta primers. Using immunoSEQ multiplex PCR, the repertoire was profiled, and TCRdb retains in-frame clones only, with some absent. The sample lists 180,000 or so clones; about 77% were seen once. The specimen sequenced was PBMCs. The receptors come from a woman aged 30 to 39 in good health and CMV-seropositive.

This chain connects TRBV4-2 to TRBJ2-5, with D unclear. Germline assignment: CDR1 LGHNA and CDR2 YNFKEQ. Trimming removed 5 bases from V and 1 base from J, with 8 bases in between. The length of the CDR3 is 13 residues. CDR3 residues: CASSDSPQETQYF. CDR3 in DNA: TGTGCCAGCAGCGATAGCCCCCAAGAGACCCAGTACTTC.

V is TRBV5-1 and J is TRBJ2-3; possibly TRBD2 for D (6 bases). Between the trimmed V and J ends, which lost 4 bases and 0 bases, there was a span of 9 bases. In germline, CDR1 is SGHRS, CDR2 YFSETQ. The CDR3 sequence is 14 residues long. CDR3 nucleotide sequence: TGCGCCAGCAGCCCCGGGGGTAGCACAGATACGCAGTATTTT. Amino acids: CASSPGGSTDTQYF.

The chain combines TRBV25-1 with TRBJ1-6; D not certain. Germline V gene lookup returns CDR1 MGHDK and CDR2 SYGVNS. This CDR3 contains 13 residues. V was cut by 5 bases and J by 3 bases, with 5 bases left in between. For the CDR3, the DNA is TGTGCCAGCAGTAACAGCTATAATTCACCCCTCCACTTT. Protein product: CASSNSYNSPLHF.

The chain combines TRBV27 with TRBJ2-5; D remains ambiguous. The end of the DNA fits TRBJ2-7 better, so the J call may be wrong. This CDR3 is 10 amino acids long. Germline V gives CDR1 MNHEY, CDR2 SMNVEV (reference sequence). CDR3 DNA: TGTGCCAGCCTATCCTACGAGCAGTACTTC. As protein: CASLSYEQYF.

The sample holds a few counts of this clone. J is TRBJ2-2 and V is TRBV4-1; 12 nucleotides match TRBD2. Germline values: CDR1 MGHRA, CDR2 YSYEKL. Trimming took 2 bases from V and 4 from J; bases not matched to a gene: 8. The CDR3 covers 18 residues. The CDR3: CASSQTSSGGAVTGELFF. The CDR3 coding sequence is TGCGCCAGCAGCCAAACCTCTAGCGGGGGGGCCGTCACCGGGGAGCTGTTTTTT.

V and J are TRBV5-1 and TRBJ2-4; D unresolved. The V end lost 5 bases, the J end lost 0 bases, and 21 bases lay between the germline ends. CDR1 is SGHRS and CDR2 is YFSETQ in the germline V gene. The CDR3 runs to 18 residues. CDR3 amino acids: CASSRGVDGSIAKNIQYF. CDR3 coding DNA: TGCGCCAGCAGTAGAGGAGTAGATGGGTCCATAGCCAAAAACATTCAGTACTTC.

CDR3 nucleotide sequence: TGCGCCAGCAGCTCATCGGGACAGTTTAATGAAAAACTGTTTTTT. This encodes CASSSSGQFNEKLFF. The rearrangement links TRBV5-1 to TRBJ1-4, with TRBD1 matching 7 bases. J gave up 4 bases and V 3 bases, and 6 bases lay outside the gene matches. This CDR3 region has 15 residues. Germline V lookup: CDR1 SGHRS, CDR2 YFSETQ.

The chain carries TRBV4-2 and TRBJ2-1; no definite D call. The germline gives CDR1 LGHNA, CDR2 YNFKEQ. The V and J ends lost 0 bases and 0 bases respectively, with 6 bases between them. The CDR3 runs 15 residues. The CDR3 sequence: CASSQEASSYNEQFF. The CDR3 nucleotides are TGTGCCAGCAGCCAAGAGGCCAGCTCCTACAATGAGCAGTTCTTC.

DNA for the CDR3: TGTGCCAGCAGCTTGTACGGAGTATCCTACGAGCAGTACTTC. Protein: CASSLYGVSYEQYF. The chain recombines TRBV7-6 with TRBJ2-7, with D unresolved. This CDR3 has 14 amino acids. Deletions cut 3 bases from V and 1 base from J, with 10 bases between. Looked up from germline, CDR1 is SGHVS and CDR2 is FNYEAQ.

The rearrangement links TRBV10-1 to TRBJ2-4; 9 bases are a match to TRBD1. Trimming cost V 2 bases and J 6 bases; bases outside gene matches: 5. This CDR3 spans 15 amino acids. Germline V CDR1 and CDR2: WNHNN, SYGVQD (reference sequence). CDR3 in amino acids: CASSEGQGRGNIQYF. Here the CDR3 DNA reads TGCGCCAGCAGTGAGGGACAGGGGCGGGGAAACATTCAGTACTTC.

This chain uses TRBV2 with TRBJ2-1; D gene uncertain. Trimming cost V 1 base and J 0 bases, with 10 bases left between them. The CDR3 has 16 residues. The germline V gene has CDR1 SNHLY and CDR2 FYNNEI. The CDR3 DNA is TGTGCCAGCAGTGAAGGTCGTCTCCTCTCCTACAATGAGCAGTTCTTC. Its protein is CASSEGRLLSYNEQFF. Complete variable domain (other parts from reference TRBV2 and TRBJ2-1): EPEVTQTPSHQVTQMGQEVILRCVPISNHLYFYWYRQILGQKVEFLVSFYNNEISEKSEIFDDQFSVERPDGSNFTLKIRSTKLEDSAMYFCASSEGRLLSYNEQFFGPGTRLTVL.

J is TRBJ2-3 and V is TRBV7-6, with TRBD2 matching over 14 bases. Germline loops: CDR1 SGHVS, CDR2 FNYEAQ. The trim removed 5 bases at V and 0 bases at J, leaving 4 bases unmatched. CDR3 length: 17 residues. CDR3 loop: CASSPWTSGGSTDTQYF. CDR3 coding DNA: TGTGCCAGCAGCCCCTGGACTAGCGGGGGGAGCACAGATACGCAGTATTTT.

This chain links TRBV7-6 with TRBJ2-5; the match to TRBD1 covers 9 bases. V trimming: 3 bases; J trimming: 11 bases; junction bases outside the gene matches: 7. The CDR3 covers 13 residues. Germline CDR1 SGHVS, CDR2 FNYEAQ. This CDR3 is CASSFDRGGEQYF. The CDR3 DNA sequence: TGTGCCAGCAGCTTCGACAGGGGGGGAGAGCAGTACTTC. Full variable domain (outside the CDR3, taken from reference TRBV7-6 and TRBJ2-5): GAGVSQSPRYKVTKRGQDVALRCDPISGHVSLYWYRQALGQGPEFLTYFNYEAQQDKSGLPNDRFSAERPEGSISTLTIQRTEQRDSAMYRCASSFDRGGEQYFGPGTRLLVL.

The V gene is TRBV9, the J gene TRBJ2-7, with 8 bases lining up with TRBD2. After removal of 0 bases from V and 4 bases from J, the junction contained 9 bases not matched to a gene. The CDR3 runs to 16 residues. Looked up from germline, CDR1 is SGDLS and CDR2 is YYNGEE. CDR3 coding DNA: TGTGCCAGCAGCGTAGATCCAGCGGGGGCCATATACGAGCAGTACTTC. Amino acids: CASSVDPAGAIYEQYF.

The rearrangement joins TRBV12-2 to TRBJ2-7; no check of the table's D call, TRBD2, against the DNA was made. TRBV12-2 is a recognized pseudogene. The CDR3 sequence is 14 residues long. The DNA of the CDR3 is TGTGCAAGTCGCTTAGAAGGACTATCCTACGAGCAGTACTTC. Translating it yields CASRLEGLSYEQYF.

The V and J genes are TRBV5-1 and TRBJ2-3, with D maybe TRBD2 (6 bases). CDR1 and CDR2 (germline): SGHRS, YFSETQ. V shed 8 bases and J shed 6 bases, with 19 bases lying between them. The length of the CDR3 is 14 residues. DNA of the CDR3: TGCGCCAGTGGAATGACTAGAAATGACGATACGCAGTATTTT. Its translation: CASGMTRNDDTQYF.

This rearrangement joins TRBV10-1 to TRBJ2-3, with 8 bases aligning to TRBD1. This CDR3 spans 14 amino acids. Per germline, CDR1 WNHNN and CDR2 SYGVQD (reference sequence). V was clipped by 3 bases and J by 5 bases; unmatched bases: 4. The CDR3 region has the DNA TGCGCCAGCAGTGATCAGGGGGCGGGAGATACGCAGTATTTT. Encoded protein: CASSDQGAGDTQYF.

The chain couples TRBV28 to TRBJ2-5, with D possibly being TRBD1 (5 bases). V gave up 4 bases and J gave up 6 bases, with 15 bases separating them. The CDR3 loop spans 14 amino acids. CDR1 and CDR2 (germline): MDHEN, SYDVKM. Here the CDR3 DNA reads TGTGCCAGCAGTTCACGCAGGGTCTTGCAGACCCAGTACTTC. Amino acid sequence: CASSSRRVLQTQYF.

This rearrangement joins TRBV2 to TRBJ1-5; D is unresolved. The CDR3 covers 12 residues. CDR1 is SNHLY and CDR2 is FYNNEI in the germline V gene. Between the trimmed V and J ends, which lost 7 bases and 4 bases, there was a span of 8 bases. DNA for the CDR3: TGTGCCAGCATGGGGAGTAATCAGCCCCAGCATTTT. Its protein product is CASMGSNQPQHF. Complete variable domain (other parts from reference TRBV2 and TRBJ1-5): EPEVTQTPSHQVTQMGQEVILRCVPISNHLYFYWYRQILGQKVEFLVSFYNNEISEKSEIFDDQFSVERPDGSNFTLKIRSTKLEDSAMYFCASMGSNQPQHFGDGTRLSIL.

The chain links TRBV5-1 to TRBJ2-1, with a weak D call TRBD2 (7 bases). This CDR3 region has 14 residues. Between the trimmed V and J ends, which lost 2 bases and 7 bases, there was a span of 13 bases. The germline CDR1 and CDR2 sequences are SGHRS and YFSETQ. CDR3 protein: CASSFGGGLNEQFF. CDR3 DNA: TGCGCCAGCAGCTTCGGCGGGGGCCTTAATGAGCAGTTCTTC.

This rearrangement joins TRBV6-1 to TRBJ1-2, with TRBD1 as a possible D gene (6 bases). CDR1 and CDR2 from the germline V gene are MNHNS and SASEGT. With 5 bases removed from V and 8 bases from J, the gap between germline ends came to 18 bases. The CDR3 consists of 14 residues. The CDR3 DNA reads TGTGCCAGCAGTTATTCAGGGGACCTTAGGGGCTACACCTTC. It translates to CASSYSGDLRGYTF.

This chain joins TRBV4-2 and TRBJ1-3; 7 nucleotides match TRBD1. CDR3 size: 17 residues. Germline values: CDR1 LGHNA, CDR2 YNFKEQ. Trimming took 2 bases from V and 0 from J; bases not matched to a gene: 7. In nucleotides, the CDR3 is TGTGCCAGCAGCCAACCGGGGACAGACGCCTCTGGAAACACCATATATTTT. It is translated as CASSQPGTDASGNTIYF.

The chain couples TRBV4-2 to TRBJ2-7; 8 nucleotides agree with TRBD1. This CDR3 contains 13 residues. Germline CDR1 reads LGHNA; CDR2 reads YNFKEQ. V shed 7 bases, J shed 5 bases, and the junction held 7 bases outside the gene matches. The CDR3 sequence: CASKGTGANEQYF. As DNA, the CDR3 is TGTGCCAGCAAGGGGACAGGAGCAAACGAGCAGTACTTC.

The V and J genes are TRBV4-1 and TRBJ2-5; 8 bases match TRBD2. J lost 3 bases, V lost 2 bases, and 14 bases had no gene match. The length of the CDR3 is 18 residues. Germline CDR1 and CDR2: MGHRA and YSYEKL. The CDR3 sequence: CASSQSVSGGGFKETQYF. The CDR3 DNA reads TGCGCCAGCAGCCAATCGGTCTCAGGCGGGGGGTTTAAAGAGACCCAGTACTTC.

The chain employs TRBV28 and TRBJ2-7, with TRBD1 identical over 7 bases. The ends lost 3 bases at V and 2 bases at J; junction bases unmatched: 1. Germline values: CDR1 MDHEN, CDR2 SYDVKM. The CDR3 is 13 residues long. CDR3 in DNA: TGTGCCAGCAGTTTCGGGACAGCCTACGAGCAGTACTTC. Translated: CASSFGTAYEQYF.